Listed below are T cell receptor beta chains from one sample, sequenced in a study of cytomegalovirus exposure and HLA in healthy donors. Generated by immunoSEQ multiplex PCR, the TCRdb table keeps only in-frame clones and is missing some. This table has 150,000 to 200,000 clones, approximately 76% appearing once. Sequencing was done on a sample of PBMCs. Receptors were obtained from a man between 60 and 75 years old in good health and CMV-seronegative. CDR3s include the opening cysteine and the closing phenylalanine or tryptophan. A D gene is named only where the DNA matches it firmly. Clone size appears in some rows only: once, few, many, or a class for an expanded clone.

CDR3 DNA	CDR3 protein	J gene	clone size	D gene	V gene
TGTGCCAGCAGCTTACAAGCGGGAGGGGGAGAGACCCAGTACTTC	CASSLQAGGGETQYF	TRBJ2-5	NA	TRBD2	TRBV7-2
TGTGCCAGCAGCCCGACAGTATCGAACACCGGGGAGCTGTTTTTT	CASSPTVSNTGELFF	TRBJ2-2	NA	NA	TRBV4-2
TGTGCCAGCCAGGCTGATTCCTACGAGCAGTACTTC	CASQADSYEQYF	TRBJ2-7	few	NA	TRBV21-1
TGTGCCATCAGTGAGTCAACTAGCGGGAGGGAGACCCAGTACTTC	CAISESTSGRETQYF	TRBJ2-5	once	TRBD2	TRBV10-3
TGTGCCGGCGGACTAGCGGTGAACACCGGGGAGCTGTTTTTT	CAGGLAVNTGELFF	TRBJ2-2	NA	TRBD2	TRBV28
TGCAGCAGCGTCTGGAGGGCGAACACTGAAGCTTTCTTT	CSSVWRANTEAFF	TRBJ1-1	NA	NA	TRBV29-1
TGTGCCAGCAGCTTAGATTATGCAGGGCTCCCTACCTTC	CASSLDYAGLPTF	TRBJ1-2	NA	NA	TRBV7-2
TGTGCCAGCAGTTCCGCCCGGGCTGGGGCCAACGTCCTGACTTTC	CASSSARAGANVLTF	TRBJ2-6	few	NA	TRBV7-8
TGTGCCAGCAGCCGGCAGGGGGCCTACGAGCAGTACTTC	CASSRQGAYEQYF	TRBJ2-7	NA	TRBD1	TRBV9
TGCGCCAGCGTACCGGGACAGGGTGAACACGAGCAGTACTTC	CASVPGQGEHEQYF	TRBJ2-7	NA	TRBD1	TRBV23-1
TGTGCCTGGAGGTTGGCTCCGGCGGGGCGGACCCAGTACTTC	CAWRLAPAGRTQYF	TRBJ2-5	NA	NA	TRBV30
TGTGCCAGCAGCAAAGCACAGACAGGACTTTATTACTATGGCTACACCTTC	CASSKAQTGLYYYGYTF	TRBJ1-2	few	NA	TRBV21-1
TGTGCCAGCAGCGTAGGGGGAGGGGACTTAAATCAGCCCCAGCATTTT	CASSVGGGDLNQPQHF	TRBJ1-5	NA	NA	TRBV9
TGTGCCAGCTCACCAGTCGCGGGGGGGGTTCGGAAGACCCAGTACTTC	CASSPVAGGVRKTQYF	TRBJ2-5	NA	TRBD2	TRBV18
TGTGCAAGTCGCCCTGTCGGTCTAGTTAGGGAGGGAGATACGCAGTATTTT	CASRPVGLVREGDTQYF	TRBJ2-3	NA	NA	TRBV12-2
TGCGCCAGCAGCCAAGAGAGTAGCTACGAGCAGTACTTC	CASSQESSYEQYF	TRBJ2-7	NA	NA	TRBV4-1
TGCGCCAGCAGCCACCGGCCGGGACAGGGATTTTCGGCTATCTATGGCTACACCTTC	CASSHRPGQGFSAIYGYTF	TRBJ1-2	once	TRBD1	TRBV4-1
TGTGCCAGCAGCTTGTATTGGGCTTCGGTGACCGGCAATCAGCCCCAGCATTTT	CASSLYWASVTGNQPQHF	TRBJ1-5	NA	NA	TRBV5-7
TGTGCCAGCGGGTCTCCGTGGAGCGGGGAGCTGTTTTTT	CASGSPWSGELFF	TRBJ2-2	NA	NA	TRBV7-7
TGCGCCAGCAGCCAAGATTCGGGCGGGGGGATTTCCTACGAGCAGTACTTC	CASSQDSGGGISYEQYF	TRBJ2-7	NA	TRBD2	TRBV4-3
TGTGCCAGCAGTTCCCACCTAGGAGCTTTCTTT	CASSSHLGAFF	TRBJ1-1	few	NA	TRBV28
TGTGCCTGGAATCGGGGGGGAGAGCTGTTTTTT	CAWNRGGELFF	TRBJ2-2	NA	TRBD2	TRBV30
TGCGCCAGCAGCCCAGGACTCGGCGATGAAAAACTGTTTTTT	CASSPGLGDEKLFF	TRBJ1-4	NA	NA	TRBV5-1
TGTGCCTCCGATGGATTAGCGGGACCTGACTCTGGGGCCAACGTCCTGACTTTC	CASDGLAGPDSGANVLTF	TRBJ2-6	NA	TRBD2	TRBV28
TGTGCCAGCAGCTTAGGGTTGACAGGGGCAGGATCACCCCTCCACTTT	CASSLGLTGAGSPLHF	TRBJ1-6	NA	TRBD1	TRBV7-8
TGTGCCAGCAGTTACAGGGGTGTCTATGGCTACACCTTC	CASSYRGVYGYTF	TRBJ1-2	few	NA	TRBV6-5
TGCGCCAGCAGCCAAGATAGGGGGGCGGGGGGGTCCCCAACCCTCTACGAGCAGTACTTC	CASSQDRGAGGSPTLYEQYF	TRBJ2-7	NA	TRBD2	TRBV4-3